This T cell receptor (beta chain) is from a study of T cells in Graves' hyperthyroidism and ophthalmopathy. Investigators excluded patients with uncontrolled infection, other autoimmune disease, pregnancy or lactation. Amplification yielded TCR beta CDR3 regions, with RNA transcripts as the source. The TCR CDR3 was amplified in a first-round RT-PCR using the HTBI primer set. Using its own MiXCR run on the multiplex PCR reads, TCRdb lists one record per CDR3 protein. The sample consists of around 620,000 distinct CDR3 sequences, 46% of them appearing once. V gave up 6 bases and J gave up 7 bases, with 21 bases separating them. There are 15 residues in the CDR3. Per germline, CDR1 SQVTM and CDR2 ANQGSEA.

The J gene is TRBJ1-4, the V gene TRBV29-1, with D tentatively TRBD1 (6 bases). The clonotype was recovered from an adult woman with Graves' disease, either hyperthyroidism or ophthalmopathy (not recorded which). What was sequenced was peripheral blood or thyroid tissue (not recorded which). This CDR3 reads CSVTRAGTSGEKLFF. The CDR3 DNA is TGCAGCGTGACACGGGCGGGGACATCGGGTGAAAAACTGTTTTTT.